The 28 T cell receptor beta chains below all came from one sample that was sequenced in a study of cytomegalovirus exposure and HLA in healthy donors. PCR amplification relied on 60 Vbeta primers (plus 13 Jbeta primers). Generated by immunoSEQ multiplex PCR, the TCRdb table keeps only in-frame clones and is missing some. The table includes 250,000 or so clones, about 80% detected once. Sequenced input: PBMCs. The receptor set was obtained from a woman aged 55 to 70 in good health and CMV-seropositive.

In this sample, this clone turned up once. This chain uses TRBV6-5 with TRBJ1-5; tentative D call: TRBD1 (6 bases). V lost 6 bases and J 1 base, leaving 7 bases between the germline ends. In germline, CDR1 is MNHEY, CDR2 SVGAGI. The length of the CDR3 is 13 residues. CDR3 in amino acids: CASRQGSNQPQHF. The CDR3 region has the DNA TGTGCCAGCAGACAGGGAAGCAATCAGCCCCAGCATTTT.

In its sample, this clone was seen once. The CDR3 here is CASSEQGNYGYTF. As DNA, the CDR3 is TGTGCCAGCAGTGAACAGGGGAACTATGGCTACACCTTC. The V gene is TRBV2, the J gene TRBJ1-2, with a possible D match to TRBD1 (6 bases). Germline CDR1 is SNHLY and CDR2 is FYNNEI. V was trimmed by 2 bases and J by 2 bases, leaving 6 bases between them. The CDR3 spans 13 residues. Drawing the rest from reference TRBV2 and TRBJ1-2, the complete variable domain is EPEVTQTPSHQVTQMGQEVILRCVPISNHLYFYWYRQILGQKVEFLVSFYNNEISEKSEIFDDQFSVERPDGSNFTLKIRSTKLEDSAMYFCASSEQGNYGYTFGSGTRLTVV.

This clone was counted between two and nine times. V gene TRBV10-3 combines with J gene TRBJ1-5, with D unclear. There are 15 residues in the CDR3. Per the germline V gene, CDR1 is ENHRY and CDR2 is SYGVKD. The V end was cut by 6 bases, the J end by 0 bases, with 12 bases between. The CDR3 DNA follows: TGTGCCATCAGCCCCACAGAGTTTAGCAATCAGCCCCAGCATTTT. It translates to CAISPTEFSNQPQHF.

This clone was counted between two and nine times. The CDR3 loop is CASSDRMNTEAFF. CDR3 bases: TGTGCCAGCAGCGACAGGATGAACACTGAAGCTTTCTTT. V and J are TRBV7-9 and TRBJ1-1; the D gene is possibly TRBD1 (6 bases). V lost 5 bases to trimming and J lost 0 bases, with 7 bases between them. This CDR3 has 13 residues. In germline, CDR1 is SEHNR, CDR2 FQNEAQ (reference sequence). Full variable domain (missing parts from reference TRBV7-9 and TRBJ1-1): DTGVSQNPRHKITKRGQNVTFRCDPISEHNRLYWYRQTLGQGPEFLTYFQNEAQLEKSRLLSDRFSAERPKGSFSTLEIQRTEQGDSAMYLCASSDRMNTEAFFGQGTRLTVV.

The chain combines TRBV27 with TRBJ2-2; TRBD2 matches at 7 bases. V was pared by 1 base and J by 5 bases, with 7 bases of the junction left unmatched. CDR3 size: 16 residues. Germline V gene data show CDR1 as MNHEY and CDR2 as SMNVEV (reference sequence). The CDR3 DNA follows: TGTGCCAGCAGTTTATATGGCGGGAGTGGTACCGGGGAGCTGTTTTTT. Amino acid sequence: CASSLYGGSGTGELFF.

This chain joins TRBV5-6 and TRBJ1-2; tentatively, D is TRBD1 (5 bases). V dropped 3 bases and J dropped 7 bases, with 16 bases sitting between them. The CDR3 is 14 residues long. Germline V gives CDR1 SGHDT, CDR2 YYEEEE. CDR3 sequence reads: CASSSPGNSVGYTF. For the CDR3, the DNA is TGTGCCAGCAGCTCGCCAGGGAATTCCGTTGGCTACACCTTC.

V is TRBV11-2 and J is TRBJ2-4, with TRBD1 matching over 9 bases. The CDR3 spans 15 residues. The germline V gene encodes CDR1 SGHAT and CDR2 FQNNGV. V was clipped by 1 base and J by 7 bases; unmatched bases: 5. In nucleotides, the CDR3 is TGTGCCAGCAGCTTAGGATGGGGACAGGGTAACATTCAGTACTTC. This translates into CASSLGWGQGNIQYF. Based on the CDR3 plus reference TRBV11-2 and TRBJ2-4, the full variable domain is EAGVAQSPRYKIIEKRQSVAFWCNPISGHATLYWYQQILGQGPKLLIQFQNNGVVDDSQLPKDRFSAERLKGVDSTLKIQPAKLEDSAVYLCASSLGWGQGNIQYFGAGTRLSVL.

This clone turned up a few times. This chain uses TRBV11-2 with TRBJ2-5; TRBD2 matches at 11 bases. The last part of the DNA fits TRBJ2-7 better; the J call may be wrong. The CDR3 length is 19 residues. CDR1 is SGHAT, CDR2 FQNNGV, per germline. The CDR3: CASSPLGGLAERISYEQYF. CDR3 in DNA: TGTGCCAGCAGCCCCCTGGGGGGACTAGCGGAAAGGATTTCCTACGAGCAGTACTTC.

This clone has only a few counts. V and J are TRBV19 and TRBJ2-3; tentatively, D is TRBD2 (5 bases). This CDR3 comprises 14 residues. V was trimmed by 3 bases and J by 2 bases, leaving 9 bases between them. CDR1 is LNHDA, CDR2 SQIVND, per germline (reference sequence). Here the CDR3 DNA reads TGTGCCAGTAGTATCCCAGCGGTCACAGATACGCAGTATTTT. This codes for CASSIPAVTDTQYF.

This chain connects TRBV9 to TRBJ1-2; 8 nucleotides line up with TRBD1. The CDR3 has 14 amino acids. V was clipped by 3 bases and J by 6 bases; unmatched bases: 7. Germline V lookup: CDR1 SGDLS, CDR2 YYNGEE. CDR3 residues: CASSAAQGGNGYTF. The CDR3 nucleotides are TGTGCCAGCAGCGCCGCACAGGGGGGTAATGGCTACACCTTC.

The rearrangement links TRBV11-2 to TRBJ1-2; no clear D gene. The V and J ends lost 3 bases and 7 bases respectively, with 12 bases between them. This CDR3 is 13 amino acids long. The germline CDR1 and CDR2 sequences are SGHAT and FQNNGV. This CDR3 reads CASSFAGSPGYTF. The CDR3 DNA is TGTGCCAGCAGCTTCGCCGGGAGCCCTGGCTACACCTTC. Filled out from reference TRBV11-2 and TRBJ1-2, the complete variable domain reads EAGVAQSPRYKIIEKRQSVAFWCNPISGHATLYWYQQILGQGPKLLIQFQNNGVVDDSQLPKDRFSAERLKGVDSTLKIQPAKLEDSAVYLCASSFAGSPGYTFGSGTRLTVV.

This chain joins TRBV19 and TRBJ1-5, with D possibly TRBD1 on 6 matching bases. The length of the CDR3 is 15 residues. CDR1 and CDR2 from the germline V gene are LNHDA and SQIVND (reference sequence). Trimming cost V 3 bases and J 7 bases, with 16 bases left between them. CDR3 nucleotide sequence: TGTGCCAGTAGTATGTCAGGGGTTTTTGGGCAGCCCCAGCATTTT. As protein: CASSMSGVFGQPQHF.

The J gene is TRBJ2-3, the V gene TRBV13; possible D gene TRBD2, 5 bases. Trimming took 5 bases from V and 3 from J, leaving 18 bases between them. The germline CDR1 and CDR2 sequences are PRHDT and FYEKMQ (reference sequence). The CDR3 has 16 residues. The CDR3 here is CASSASTRGRTDTQYF. Here the CDR3 DNA reads TGTGCCAGCAGCGCATCCACGAGAGGGCGGACAGATACGCAGTATTTT.

This rearrangement joins TRBV6-1 to TRBJ2-3; perhaps TRBD1 as D (5 bases). V was clipped by 7 bases and J by 2 bases, with 16 bases between them. Per germline, CDR1 MNHNS and CDR2 SASEGT. This CDR3 contains 15 residues. CDR3: CASKKGRQNTDTQYF. CDR3 nucleotide sequence: TGTGCCAGCAAAAAGGGGCGACAAAACACAGATACGCAGTATTTT.

This rearrangement joins TRBV4-2 to TRBJ1-4; D gene uncertain. The CDR3 contains 11 residues. Germline CDR1 reads LGHNA; CDR2 reads YNFKEQ. Trimming shortened V by 1 base and J by 14 bases, and 8 bases separated the two germline ends. CDR3 residues: CASSQGAYLFF. DNA for the CDR3: TGTGCCAGCAGCCAAGGGGCATATCTGTTTTTT.

The chain links TRBV9 to TRBJ2-1, with a possible D match to TRBD2 (6 bases). The CDR3 has 14 residues. Trimming cost V 6 bases and J 4 bases, with 14 bases left between them. CDR1 SGDLS and CDR2 YYNGEE come from the germline V gene. The CDR3 spells CASNSGEWYNEQFF. CDR3 bases: TGTGCCAGCAATTCGGGGGAATGGTACAATGAGCAGTTCTTC.

J is TRBJ1-2 and V is TRBV5-1; possible D gene TRBD1, 5 bases. This CDR3 has 12 amino acids. V was pared by 2 bases and J by 7 bases, with 9 bases between. Germline loops: CDR1 SGHRS, CDR2 YFSETQ. The CDR3 region has the DNA TGCGCCAGCAGCTTCGACAGTCGTGGCTACACCTTC. Translated: CASSFDSRGYTF.

A remark on this clone: The identical CDR3 is also encoded by other nucleotide sequences in the sample. The V and J genes are TRBV19 and TRBJ2-2; 7 bases are a match to TRBD1. Per the germline V gene, CDR1 is LNHDA and CDR2 is SQIVND (reference sequence). This CDR3 has 15 residues. Unmatched junction bases numbered 3, after V lost 5 bases and J lost 0 bases. The CDR3 sequence: CASSPGTANTGELFF. Here the CDR3 DNA reads TGTGCCAGTAGTCCTGGGACAGCGAACACCGGGGAGCTGTTTTTT.

This clone was detected once. The CDR3 coding sequence is TGCAGCGTTGAAGGGCTCCGGGACAGGTTCCGAACTGAAGCTTTCTTT. Amino acids: CSVEGLRDRFRTEAFF. The genes are TRBV29-1 and TRBJ1-1; TRBD1 agrees at 8 bases. The V segment lost 1 base and the J segment 5 bases; nucleotides outside the gene matches: 12. CDR1 and CDR2 from the germline V gene are SQVTM and ANQGSEA. The CDR3 has 16 amino acids.

This rearrangement joins TRBV6-5 to TRBJ1-4; D might be TRBD1 (5 bases). Germline-derived CDR1 and CDR2 are MNHEY and SVGAGI. The CDR3 spans 14 residues. The V and J ends lost 6 bases and 6 bases respectively, with 14 bases between them. The CDR3 protein is CASSPGGLDEKLFF. CDR3 nucleotides: TGTGCCAGCAGCCCTGGGGGGTTGGATGAAAAACTGTTTTTT.

The chain recombines TRBV30 with TRBJ2-7; 8 bases line up with TRBD1. The J call may be mistaken, given a closer DNA end match to TRBJ2-1. This CDR3 has 13 residues. CDR1 is GTSNPN and CDR2 is SVGIG in the germline V gene (reference sequence). CDR3 in amino acids: CAWQGASYNEQFF. Written as DNA, the CDR3 is TGTGCCTGGCAGGGGGCCTCCTACAATGAGCAGTTCTTC.

The V call is TRBV5-1, the J call TRBJ2-1; 16 bases align to TRBD2. The CDR3 has 19 amino acids. Germline trimming cut 4 bases from V and 8 bases from J; bases unmatched to any gene: 15. Per germline, CDR1 SGHRS and CDR2 YFSETQ. The CDR3 loop is CASSRPRPGLAGGMHEQFF. The CDR3 DNA follows: TGCGCCAGCAGCCGTCCCCGGCCGGGACTAGCGGGAGGGATGCATGAGCAGTTCTTC.

This chain joins TRBV2 and TRBJ2-1, with 10 nucleotides matching TRBD1. Germline assignment: CDR1 SNHLY and CDR2 FYNNEI. This CDR3 has 14 residues. V trimming: 7 bases; J trimming: 6 bases; junction bases outside the gene matches: 6. The CDR3 DNA is TGTGCCAGCAACCTCGACAGGGGGCTCAATGAGCAGTTCTTC. Translation: CASNLDRGLNEQFF. Full variable domain (missing parts from reference TRBV2 and TRBJ2-1): EPEVTQTPSHQVTQMGQEVILRCVPISNHLYFYWYRQILGQKVEFLVSFYNNEISEKSEIFDDQFSVERPDGSNFTLKIRSTKLEDSAMYFCASNLDRGLNEQFFGPGTRLTVL.

The gene calls are TRBV6-6 and TRBJ1-5, with 10 bases matching TRBD1. J was trimmed by 4 bases and V by 4 bases; bases with no gene match: 4. The CDR3 sequence is 15 residues long. CDR1 is MNHNY and CDR2 is SVGAGI in the germline V gene (reference sequence). CDR3 nucleotides: TGTGCCAGCAGTTTCCCGGGACAGGGGAATCAGCCCCAGCATTTT. The encoded protein is CASSFPGQGNQPQHF.

The chain joins TRBV9 to TRBJ2-3; TRBD1 matches 7 bases. Germline V gene lookup returns CDR1 SGDLS and CDR2 YYNGEE. The V gene end was trimmed by 5 bases and the J gene end by 2 bases; junction bases not matched to a gene: 5. The CDR3 consists of 14 residues. CDR3: CASRPGQHTDTQYF. CDR3 DNA sequence: TGTGCCAGCAGACCGGGACAGCACACAGATACGCAGTATTTT.

The chain is built from TRBV5-5 and TRBJ2-5; 8 nucleotides match TRBD2. J lost 9 bases, V lost 4 bases, and 14 bases had no gene match. Germline loops: CDR1 SGHKS, CDR2 YYEKEE (reference sequence). The CDR3 is 15 amino acids. Here the CDR3 DNA reads TGTGCCAGCAGCCCGGGGGGCGGGGGGCCTGGGGCCCAGTACTTC. It yields the protein CASSPGGGGPGAQYF. The variable domain in full, completed from reference TRBV5-5 and TRBJ2-5, reads DAGVTQSPTHLIKTRGQQVTLRCSPISGHKSVSWYQQVLGQGPQFIFQYYEKEERGRGNFPDRFSARQFPNYSSELNVNALLLGDSALYLCASSPGGGGPGAQYFGPGTRLLVL.

In this sample, this clone turned up a few times. This sequence joins TRBV2 and TRBJ1-2, with TRBD1 matching over 12 bases. This CDR3 region has 14 residues. Germline CDR1 reads SNHLY; CDR2 reads FYNNEI. The V segment lost 6 bases and the J segment 6 bases; nucleotides outside the gene matches: 5. This chain's CDR3 is CASSPGQGADGYTF. In DNA, the CDR3 is TGTGCCAGCAGCCCGGGACAGGGGGCAGATGGCTACACCTTC.

The chain joins TRBV25-1 to TRBJ1-1; 9 nucleotides align to TRBD1. The CDR3 runs to 14 residues. Germline trimming cut 5 bases from V and 5 bases from J; bases unmatched to any gene: 6. The V gene's germline CDR1 is MGHDK and CDR2 SYGVNS. Here the CDR3 reads CASSHRGRNTEAFF. In DNA, the CDR3 is TGTGCCAGCAGTCACAGGGGGCGAAATACTGAAGCTTTCTTT.